The T cell receptor (beta chain) under discussion was sequenced for a study of sequential checkpoint blockade in melanoma. About the research overall: Patients were randomized 1:1 to nivolumab-then-ipilimumab or ipilimumab-then-nivolumab first-line. After both sequences, patients received maintenance nivolumab.

Germline CDR1 reads MNHEY; CDR2 reads SMNVEV (reference sequence). The CDR3 consists of 13 residues. Trimming pared 1 base from V and 7 bases from J, leaving 10 bases between. As for treatment: randomized to nivolumab then ipilimumab (arm A) or the reverse (arm B). DNA-damaging chemotherapy had not been given to any patient beforehand. PBMC sorting kept live CD3+CD8+ cells without CD19 or CD56. The method was immunoSEQ multiplex PCR; TCRdb's version includes in-frame clones alone and lacks a portion of them. The sample holds some 20,000 clones; 80% to 90% are singletons and the top ten take 51%. The sample was CD8+ T cells sorted from blood (inferred from file names), taken from a patient given nivolumab and ipilimumab in sequence. The chain uses TRBV27 and TRBJ2-5, with D possibly being TRBD2 (7 bases). The receptor was derived from a human donor with melanoma. The CDR3 sequence is CASSLLGGGTQYF. CDR3 sequence (DNA): TGTGCCAGCAGTTTATTGGGAGGGGGGACCCAGTACTTC.